This TCR beta chain came from a study of OX40 agonist ivuxolimab in advanced cancers. Germline loops: CDR1 SGHAT, CDR2 FQNNGV. The CDR3 runs to 16 residues. The germline V and J ends were trimmed by 5 bases and 5 bases, with 21 bases remaining between them. Libraries were prepared by immunoSEQ multiplex PCR; TCRdb keeps only in-frame clonotypes and omits some of them. The sample contains fewer than 90,000 clones, 87% of which appear only once. The sample consisted of CD4+ or CD8+ T cells sorted from blood, taken in a trial of the OX40 agonist ivuxolimab. The source is an adult with an advanced solid tumor such as melanoma, head and neck, liver or kidney cancer. The chain combines TRBV11-2 with TRBJ1-1; TRBD1 might be the D (5 bases). The CDR3 DNA sequence: TGTGCCAGCAGCCCACGCACCGGTGGGACTGGGACTGAAGCTTTCTTT. As protein: CASSPRTGGTGTEAFF.